This T cell receptor beta chain is drawn from a study of blood T cell repertoires in COVID-19. Study context: COVID-19 samples, acute and convalescent, were from the United States, Italy and Spain. PBMCs, B-cell-depleted T cells, or T cells provided the cDNA or gDNA that made up the material.

In the original processing: How many nucleated cells were present was estimated from reference gene primer amplification. Generated by immunoSEQ multiplex PCR, the TCRdb table keeps only in-frame clones and is missing some. Clone size and V and J calls were adopted from that table, with D and trimming inferred from the DNA. The table includes a few hundred thousand clones, around 90% detected once. Germline trimming cut 1 base from V and 7 bases from J; bases unmatched to any gene: 10. This CDR3 spans 15 amino acids. CDR1 and CDR2 (germline): SGHAT, FQNNGV. Sequencing was carried out using peripheral blood. This TCR came from a human donor in a cohort sampled during active COVID-19. The chain joins TRBV11-2 to TRBJ2-7; 7 bases agree with TRBD2. CDR3: CASSLGLAESWEQYF. In DNA, the CDR3 is TGTGCCAGCAGCTTAGGACTAGCTGAGTCGTGGGAGCAGTACTTC.